A single sample gave rise to the 29 T cell receptor beta chains below, sequenced in a study of blood T cell repertoires in COVID-19. Libraries were prepared by immunoSEQ multiplex PCR; TCRdb keeps only in-frame clonotypes and omits some of them. The table shows some 130,000 clones, with 81% occurring only once. Sequenced sample: peripheral blood. These receptors originate from a woman between 55 and 75 years old with active or convalescent COVID-19.

The CDR3 loop reads CASSRTGASNTEAFF. CDR3 in DNA: TGTGCCAGCAGCAGGACAGGGGCATCGAACACTGAAGCTTTCTTT. This chain uses TRBV5-4 with TRBJ1-1; TRBD1 agrees at 9 bases. Unmatched junction bases numbered 5, after V lost 4 bases and J lost 1 base. The CDR3 is made up of 15 amino acids. CDR1 SGHNT and CDR2 YYREEE come from the germline V gene (reference sequence). Full variable domain (rest looked up from reference TRBV5-4 and TRBJ1-1): ETGVTQSPTHLIKTRGQQVTLRCSSQSGHNTVSWYQQALGQGPQFIFQYYREEENGRGNFPPRFSGLQFPNYSSELNVNALELDDSALYLCASSRTGASNTEAFFGQGTRLTVV.

A few counts support this clone. The V and J genes are TRBV29-1 and TRBJ2-3; 8 nucleotides align to TRBD2. The CDR3 loop spans 14 amino acids. The V gene end was trimmed by 8 bases and the J gene end by 0 bases; junction bases not matched to a gene: 7. Germline V gives CDR1 SQVTM, CDR2 ANQGSEA. The CDR3 coding sequence is TGCAGCACCGGAGCGGGGGTAAGCACAGATACGCAGTATTTT. It encodes CSTGAGVSTDTQYF.

The chain recombines TRBV18 with TRBJ1-3; perhaps TRBD1 as D (5 bases). Between the trimmed V and J ends, which lost 2 bases and 4 bases, there was a span of 12 bases. Per germline, CDR1 KGHSH and CDR2 LQKENI. The CDR3 has 15 amino acids. The CDR3 reads CASSPSRVEGNTIYF. In DNA, the CDR3 is TGTGCCAGCTCACCATCCAGGGTGGAAGGAAACACCATATATTTT.

The chain uses TRBV6-1 and TRBJ2-4; D might be TRBD2 (6 bases). The CDR3 spans 14 residues. Trimming pared 2 bases from V and 9 bases from J, leaving 14 bases between. Germline V CDR1 and CDR2: MNHNS, SASEGT. The CDR3 region has the DNA TGTGCCAGCAGTGAAATAGGACTACAACGCATTCAGTACTTC. Translation: CASSEIGLQRIQYF.

The chain is built from TRBV20-1 and TRBJ2-2; TRBD2 matches 12 bases. The CDR3 covers 15 residues. V lost 3 bases, J lost 8 bases, and 7 bases stayed unmatched. Germline V gene data show CDR1 as DFQATT and CDR2 as SNEGSKA (reference sequence). CDR3 sequence: CSASWLAGGEGELFF. CDR3 DNA: TGCAGTGCTAGTTGGCTAGCGGGAGGGGAGGGGGAGCTGTTTTTT.

V usage is TRBV10-3 and J usage is TRBJ2-3; TRBD1 aligns across 11 bases. V shed 5 bases and J 4 bases; nucleotides not matched to a gene: 2. Germline-derived CDR1 and CDR2 are ENHRY and SYGVKD. CDR3 length: 14 amino acids. The CDR3 here is CAISTDRGPDTQYF. The CDR3 DNA is TGTGCCATCAGTACGGACAGGGGGCCAGATACGCAGTATTTT.

This clone appeared once. CDR3 nucleotide sequence: TGTGCCAGCAGCTCACAACGGGGAGTAAATTCACCCCTCCACTTT. Protein: CASSSQRGVNSPLHF. This rearrangement joins TRBV7-9 to TRBJ1-6; D call uncertain. The CDR3 has 15 residues. Germline V gene lookup returns CDR1 SEHNR and CDR2 FQNEAQ (reference sequence). The V gene lost 4 bases and the J gene lost 7 bases, with 14 bases spanning the gap.

In DNA form, the CDR3 reads TGTGCCAGTAGTACCCTATTACTAGCTGGAGAGACCCAGTACTTC. Protein: CASSTLLLAGETQYF. The V gene is TRBV19, the J gene TRBJ2-5; TRBD2 is a possible D gene (6 bases). Germline V gene sequence: CDR1 LNHDA, CDR2 SQIVND (reference sequence). The germline V and J ends were trimmed by 4 bases and 4 bases, with 16 bases remaining between them. This CDR3 has 15 amino acids.

The V call is TRBV6-5, the J call TRBJ1-2, with TRBD1 matching 7 bases. The ends lost 6 bases at V and 8 bases at J; junction bases unmatched: 6. Germline lookup yields CDR1 MNHEY and CDR2 SVGAGI. The CDR3 covers 12 residues. For the CDR3, the DNA is TGTGCCAGCAGAGAGGGGGCGCCCGGCTACACCTTC. Amino acids: CASREGAPGYTF.

V is TRBV7-9 and J is TRBJ1-1; tentative D call: TRBD1 (6 bases). CDR1 is SEHNR and CDR2 is FQNEAQ in the germline V gene (reference sequence). V was clipped by 5 bases and J by 5 bases, with 15 bases between them. CDR3 length equals 14 residues. This CDR3 is CASSVLGAGTEAFF. CDR3 bases: TGTGCCAGCAGCGTCCTGGGGGCGGGTACTGAAGCTTTCTTT.

The chain uses TRBV7-2 and TRBJ2-7; D is perhaps TRBD2 (6 bases). The CDR3 length is 13 residues. The germline V and J ends were trimmed by 4 bases and 1 base, with 8 bases remaining between them. Germline V gene data show CDR1 as SGHTA and CDR2 as FQGNSA. Here the CDR3 reads CASSSGLSYEQYF. Here the CDR3 DNA reads TGTGCCAGCAGCTCGGGACTGTCCTACGAGCAGTACTTC. The full variable domain, rest sourced from reference TRBV7-2 and TRBJ2-7, is GAGVSQSPSNKVTEKGKDVELRCDPISGHTALYWYRQSLGQGLEFLIYFQGNSAPDKSGLPSDRFSAERTGGSVSTLTIQRTQQEDSAVYLCASSSGLSYEQYFGPGTRLTVT.

The genes are TRBV5-4 and TRBJ2-2; 7 bases are a match to TRBD2. Germline V gene sequence: CDR1 SGHNT, CDR2 YYREEE (reference sequence). The CDR3 loop spans 19 amino acids. The V gene end was trimmed by 2 bases and the J gene end by 1 base; junction bases not matched to a gene: 14. CDR3 nucleotide sequence: TGTGCCAGCAGCTTTGGTCTAGCGGCTCAAAAAGGGAACACCGGGGAGCTGTTTTTT. As protein: CASSFGLAAQKGNTGELFF.

The chain carries TRBV6-5 and TRBJ2-7; 7 bases map to TRBD1. The CDR3 runs to 13 residues. V lost 5 bases, J lost 1 base, and 2 bases stayed unmatched. Germline V CDR1 and CDR2: MNHEY, SVGAGI. CDR3: CASSRGQSYEQYV. CDR3 nucleotide sequence: TGTGCCAGCAGTCGGGGACAGTCCTACGAGCAGTACGTC.

The chain combines TRBV29-1 with TRBJ2-5; D call uncertain. Germline V gene lookup returns CDR1 SQVTM and CDR2 ANQGSEA. The CDR3 has 11 amino acids. V shed 4 bases and J shed 5 bases, with 8 bases lying between them. The DNA of the CDR3 is TGCAGCGTTGCGGCCGGGGAGACCCAGTACTTC. It is translated as CSVAAGETQYF.

The chain links TRBV6-5 to TRBJ1-1; 9 positions agree with TRBD1. The CDR3 is 14 amino acids. Germline V gene data show CDR1 as MNHEY and CDR2 as SVGAGI. The junction had 6 bases not matched to a gene; V was cut back by 10 bases and J by 0 bases. The CDR3 protein is CATGTGIMNTEAFF. In DNA, the CDR3 is TGTGCCACAGGGACAGGGATTATGAACACTGAAGCTTTCTTT.

The chain employs TRBV27 and TRBJ2-1, with a tentative D call TRBD2 (5 bases). Germline lookup yields CDR1 MNHEY and CDR2 SMNVEV (reference sequence). V lost 5 bases and J 7 bases, leaving 24 bases between the germline ends. This CDR3 contains 17 residues. The CDR3, as DNA: TGTGCCAGCAGTCCCCCCTATTCTAGCACCAATTGGAATGAGCAGTTCTTC. Amino acids: CASSPPYSSTNWNEQFF.

The chain has TRBV24-1 and TRBJ1-1; tentative D call: TRBD1 (5 bases). CDR1 and CDR2 (germline): KGHDR, SFDVKD. This CDR3 is built from 16 residues. V was clipped by 4 bases and J by 1 base, with 15 bases between them. CDR3 amino acids: CATSESTPGGNTEAFF. CDR3 DNA sequence: TGTGCCACCAGTGAGTCAACCCCCGGGGGGAACACTGAAGCTTTCTTT.

V and J are TRBV28 and TRBJ2-3, with TRBD2 matching over 13 bases. The CDR3 sequence is 17 residues long. The trim removed 10 bases at V and 3 bases at J, leaving 13 bases unmatched. Germline lookup yields CDR1 MDHEN and CDR2 SYDVKM. The CDR3: CATARLAGGAFTDTQYF. The CDR3 coding sequence is TGTGCCACCGCACGACTAGCGGGGGGCGCGTTTACAGATACGCAGTATTTT.

This clone was seen a few times. This chain links TRBV4-1 with TRBJ2-1; 9 bases map to TRBD1. Trimming removed 0 bases from V and 6 bases from J; junction bases left unmatched: 15. The CDR3 consists of 19 residues. Germline lookup yields CDR1 MGHRA and CDR2 YSYEKL. The CDR3 here is CASSQDHQRTGVVGNEQFF. CDR3 coding DNA: TGCGCCAGCAGCCAAGATCATCAAAGGACAGGGGTAGTAGGCAATGAGCAGTTCTTC.

The rearrangement links TRBV7-9 to TRBJ1-1; D call uncertain. Germline V lookup: CDR1 SEHNR, CDR2 FQNEAQ (reference sequence). V gave up 2 bases and J gave up 8 bases, with 9 bases separating them. The CDR3 sequence is 12 residues long. CDR3 sequence: CASSLMATEAFF. The CDR3 DNA sequence: TGTGCCAGCAGCTTAATGGCAACAGAAGCTTTCTTT.

Here the CDR3 reads CASSPSGRAYEQYF. CDR3 DNA: TGCGCCAGCAGCCCAAGCGGGAGGGCCTACGAGCAGTACTTC. The rearrangement links TRBV5-1 to TRBJ2-7, with 10 bases identical to TRBD2. In germline, CDR1 is SGHRS, CDR2 YFSETQ. The CDR3 sequence is 14 residues long. J gave up 2 bases and V 4 bases, and 3 bases lay outside the gene matches. Filled out from reference TRBV5-1 and TRBJ2-7, the complete variable domain reads KAGVTQTPRYLIKTRGQQVTLSCSPISGHRSVSWYQQTPGQGLQFLFEYFSETQRNKGNFPGRFSGRQFSNSRSEMNVSTLELGDSALYLCASSPSGRAYEQYFGPGTRLTVT.

V gene TRBV6-2 or TRBV6-3 combines with J gene TRBJ2-7; a possible D gene is TRBD1 (6 bases). V lost 4 bases and J lost 3, with 13 bases in between. Germline V lookup: CDR1 MNHEY, CDR2 SVGEGT. The CDR3 is made up of 14 amino acids. CDR3 nucleotides: TGTGCCAGCAGTTTACGGGACATTTTCTACGAGCAGTACTTC. This encodes CASSLRDIFYEQYF.

V usage is TRBV15 and J usage is TRBJ1-4; D gene uncertain. The CDR3 totals 13 residues. Germline lookup yields CDR1 LNHNV and CDR2 YYDKDF (reference sequence). The ends were cut back, 0 bases at V and 8 bases at J, with 7 bases in the middle. CDR3 coding DNA: TGTGCCACCAGCAGAGATTGGCGGGAAAAACTGTTTTTT. Residues: CATSRDWREKLFF. The full variable domain, its missing parts supplied by reference TRBV15 and TRBJ1-4, is DAMVIQNPRYQVTQFGKPVTLSCSQTLNHNVMYWYQQKSSQAPKLLFHYYDKDFNNEADTPDNFQSRRPNTSFCFLDIRSPGLGDTAMYLCATSRDWREKLFFGSGTQLSVL.

The CDR3 here is CASRPEARTYEQYV. The CDR3 coding sequence is TGTGCAAGTCGCCCAGAGGCCCGAACCTACGAGCAGTACGTC. The chain links TRBV12-2 to TRBJ2-7; the D segment call TRBD2 is taken from the table without a DNA check. TRBV12-2 is tagged as a pseudogene. CDR3 length equals 14 residues.

CDR3 loop: CAWSEGIRPNEKLFF. CDR3 in DNA: TGTGCCTGGAGTGAGGGGATACGTCCTAATGAAAAACTGTTTTTT. The chain links TRBV30 to TRBJ1-4; a weak D match, TRBD1 (5 bases). There are 15 residues in the CDR3. V lost 1 base and J 3 bases, leaving 12 bases between the germline ends. The V gene's germline CDR1 is GTSNPN and CDR2 SVGIG (reference sequence).

This clone was seen ten or more times. Distinct nucleotide sequences in the sample also encode this CDR3. In DNA form, the CDR3 reads TGTGCCAGCTCGCGGGTCGGGAGAGGGGATGAGCAGTTCTTC. Translated: CASSRVGRGDEQFF. The chain employs TRBV7-6 and TRBJ2-1, with D possibly being TRBD2 (6 bases). V was pared by 8 bases and J by 8 bases, with 19 bases between. The CDR3 runs to 14 residues. CDR1 and CDR2 from the germline V gene are SGHVS and FNYEAQ.

This clone has a single count. Other DNA sequences in this sample translate to the same CDR3. The rearrangement joins TRBV5-1 to TRBJ2-2; no clear D. There are 14 residues in the CDR3. Deletions cut 0 bases from V and 1 base from J, with 4 bases between. The germline V gene has CDR1 SGHRS and CDR2 YFSETQ. In nucleotides, the CDR3 is TGCGCCAGCAGCTTGGGTCGGAACACCGGGGAGCTGTTTTTT. It encodes CASSLGRNTGELFF. The whole variable domain, remainder taken from reference TRBV5-1 and TRBJ2-2, is KAGVTQTPRYLIKTRGQQVTLSCSPISGHRSVSWYQQTPGQGLQFLFEYFSETQRNKGNFPGRFSGRQFSNSRSEMNVSTLELGDSALYLCASSLGRNTGELFFGEGSRLTVL.

J is TRBJ1-1 and V is TRBV6-5; D gene unclear. The CDR3 length is 11 residues. Germline CDR1 reads MNHEY; CDR2 reads SVGAGI. The germline V and J ends were trimmed by 10 bases and 1 base, with 7 bases remaining between them. CDR3 nucleotides: TGTGCCACCCTTTGGAACACTGAAGCTTTCTTT. Amino acid sequence: CATLWNTEAFF.

The chain recombines TRBV7-2 with TRBJ2-7, with D uncertain. The germline V and J ends were trimmed by 3 bases and 1 base, with 4 bases remaining between them. Germline values: CDR1 SGHTA, CDR2 FQGNSA. There are 12 residues in the CDR3. CDR3 amino acids: CASSFISYEQYF. The CDR3 DNA reads TGTGCCAGCAGCTTTATTTCCTACGAGCAGTACTTC.